The clone carrying this T cell receptor (beta chain) has more than one count but fewer than ten. CDR3 length: 16 residues. Germline CDR1 MGHRA, CDR2 YSYEKL. V gave up 1 base and J gave up 8 bases, with 18 bases separating them. TCRdb called the RT-PCR reads again in MiXCR, with one record for every CDR3 protein. This sample has 500,000 to 700,000 distinct CDR3 sequences, with less than 25% found just once. These data originate in a study of response to subunit inactivated influenza vaccine. The same sample was also studied in work on T cells expressing NK-cell markers. From that report: Researchers built TCR beta cDNA using 5'RACE template switching with UMIs. The authors sequenced eight donors, of whom seven were HCMV-seropositive and one was seronegative. What remained unclear was the HCMV specificity of expanded NKG2C+ T cell clones.

Sequencing used CD4+ T cells sorted from PBMCs, obtained 11 to 12 days after vaccination. The genes are TRBV4-1 and TRBJ2-4; TRBD2 might be the D (6 bases). This sequence originates from a man aged 50 or older who received an inactivated influenza vaccine. The DNA for the CDR3 is TGCGCCAGCAGCCAAGTCCCGGGAGTGGAAGGGGACATTCAGTACTTC. It yields the protein CASSQVPGVEGDIQYF.